The 17 T cell receptor beta chains below come from one sample, sequenced in a study of T cell responses to AZD1222 COVID-19 vaccine. Profiling relied on immunoSEQ multiplex PCR, and the TCRdb table lists in-frame clones only, not all of them. The top ten clones hold roughly 3.5% of a sample with 110,000 to 150,000 clones, approximately 92% of them seen once. This sample comprised peripheral blood, obtained 28 days after the second AZD1222 dose. These receptors came from an adult who received the AZD1222 COVID-19 vaccine.

This clone showed up just a few times. The chain uses TRBV19 and TRBJ1-1; perhaps TRBD1 as D (5 bases). The CDR3 consists of 13 residues. V gave up 3 bases and J gave up 11 bases, with 16 bases separating them. Germline CDR1 LNHDA, CDR2 SQIVND (reference sequence). The CDR3 protein is CASSIREGHGAFF. CDR3 DNA: TGTGCCAGTAGTATTCGGGAGGGGCATGGGGCTTTCTTT.

The V gene is TRBV4-2, the J gene TRBJ2-1, with TRBD2 matching 7 bases. V was clipped by 4 bases and J by 4 bases; unmatched bases: 7. CDR3 length: 15 residues. Germline-derived CDR1 and CDR2 are LGHNA and YNFKEQ. CDR3 protein: CASSLGASGYNEQFF. The CDR3 DNA reads TGTGCCAGCAGCCTTGGTGCTAGCGGATACAATGAGCAGTTCTTC.

This chain uses TRBV5-8 with TRBJ2-6, with 9 nucleotides matching TRBD1. The V segment lost 4 bases and the J segment 0 bases; nucleotides outside the gene matches: 5. Germline V CDR1 and CDR2: SGHTS, YDEGEE. CDR3 length: 17 amino acids. The CDR3 DNA follows: TGTGCCAGCAGCCTCCGACAGGGGGTCTCTGGGGCCAACGTCCTGACTTTC. Translated, it gives CASSLRQGVSGANVLTF.

V usage is TRBV28 and J usage is TRBJ1-4; 9 bases line up with TRBD1. The ends lost 6 bases at V and 6 bases at J; junction bases unmatched: 5. The CDR3 is 14 residues long. Germline V gives CDR1 MDHEN, CDR2 SYDVKM. The CDR3 region is CASRVQGADEKLFF. As DNA, the CDR3 is TGTGCCAGCAGGGTACAGGGGGCAGATGAAAAACTGTTTTTT.

This chain links TRBV19 with TRBJ1-1; 12 bases fit TRBD1. The V and J ends lost 4 bases and 3 bases, in that order; junction bases with no gene match: 12. Germline loops: CDR1 LNHDA, CDR2 SQIVND (reference sequence). This CDR3 is 18 amino acids long. CDR3 residues: CASSTNPGTGGRYTEAFF. The CDR3 DNA is TGTGCCAGTAGTACCAATCCCGGGACAGGGGGCCGGTACACTGAAGCTTTCTTT.

A single count supports this clone. J is TRBJ2-5 and V is TRBV7-2; D not certain. CDR1 is SGHTA and CDR2 is FQGNSA in the germline V gene. Trimming cost V 3 bases and J 0 bases, with 8 bases left between them. The CDR3 length is 14 residues. The CDR3 DNA reads TGTGCCAGCAGCTTGGTGGCAGACCAAGAGACCCAGTACTTC. It encodes CASSLVADQETQYF.

This chain connects TRBV19 to TRBJ1-5; 8 positions match TRBD1. Germline V CDR1 and CDR2: LNHDA, SQIVND (reference sequence). V lost 4 bases and J lost 5; bases outside the gene matches: 7. The CDR3 extends over 15 amino acids. The CDR3 reads CASSTGTGFDQPQHF. As DNA, the CDR3 is TGTGCCAGTAGTACCGGGACAGGTTTCGATCAGCCCCAGCATTTT.

The rearrangement uses TRBV11-2 and TRBJ1-2, with unresolved D. From germline, CDR1 is SGHAT and CDR2 FQNNGV. V was cut by 0 bases and J by 7 bases, with 15 bases left in between. The CDR3 contains 15 residues. This chain's CDR3 is CASSLESLAALGYTF. The DNA of the CDR3 is TGTGCCAGCAGCTTAGAGAGTTTGGCGGCGCTTGGCTACACCTTC.

The chain links TRBV12-3 or TRBV12-4 to TRBJ1-2, with D possibly being TRBD1 (5 bases). The V gene lost 4 bases and the J gene lost 7 bases, with 13 bases spanning the gap. The CDR3 sequence is 13 residues long. CDR3 region: CASSSQGSSGYTF. CDR3 in DNA: TGTGCCAGCAGTTCTCAGGGTAGTAGTGGCTACACCTTC.

Only a few counts were recorded for this clone. CDR3 amino acids: CASSSGTSGSYEQYF. CDR3 bases: TGTGCCAGCAGTTCCGGGACTAGCGGGAGCTACGAGCAGTACTTC. The chain uses TRBV6-2 or TRBV6-3 and TRBJ2-7; 14 nucleotides match TRBD2. CDR1 MNHEY and CDR2 SVGEGT come from the germline V gene. The V and J ends lost 4 bases and 3 bases, in that order; junction bases with no gene match: 2. CDR3 length equals 15 residues.

V is TRBV7-2 and J is TRBJ2-1; 7 bases map to TRBD2. The CDR3 spans 16 residues. With 0 bases clipped from V and 7 bases from J, the junction kept 9 bases outside the gene matches. Germline V lookup: CDR1 SGHTA, CDR2 FQGNSA. The CDR3 sequence: CASSLAQGGSRNEQFF. In DNA, the CDR3 is TGTGCCAGCAGCTTAGCGCAGGGCGGGAGTCGAAATGAGCAGTTCTTC.

This chain connects TRBV4-3 to TRBJ2-7; D assignment may be TRBD1 or TRBD2 (6 bases each). The CDR3 consists of 15 residues. Germline CDR1 LGHNA, CDR2 YSLEER. The V and J ends lost 0 bases and 5 bases respectively, with 14 bases between them. The CDR3 region has the DNA TGCGCCAGCAGCCAAGATGTGGGGGGCTGGAACGAGCAGTACTTC. This codes for CASSQDVGGWNEQYF.

The chain is built from TRBV24-1 and TRBJ2-1; D not resolved. This CDR3 is 14 amino acids long. CDR1 and CDR2 from the germline V gene are KGHDR and SFDVKD. The V gene lost 10 bases and the J gene lost 6 bases, with 18 bases spanning the gap. The CDR3, as DNA: TGTGCCACTAAGGACCCTTTGAGGCCCAATGAGCAGTTCTTC. Residues: CATKDPLRPNEQFF.

The CDR3 spells CSASNAGGLQETQYF. CDR3 DNA sequence: TGCAGTGCTAGTAACGCGGGAGGGCTCCAAGAGACCCAGTACTTC. V gene TRBV20-1 combines with J gene TRBJ2-5; TRBD2 matches at 9 bases. The junction had 6 bases not matched to a gene; V was cut back by 3 bases and J by 1 base. The CDR3 runs 15 residues. The V gene's germline CDR1 is DFQATT and CDR2 SNEGSKA (reference sequence).

The gene calls are TRBV30 and TRBJ2-1, with D perhaps TRBD1 (8 bases). The CDR3 sequence is 13 residues long. The germline V gene encodes CDR1 GTSNPN and CDR2 SVGIG (reference sequence). Trimming took off 1 base at V and 10 bases at J, with 14 bases between the two ends. CDR3 nucleotide sequence: TGTGCCTGGAGTGACAGGGGGGGACGGGAGCAGTTCTTC. Translated: CAWSDRGGREQFF.

V gene TRBV30 combines with J gene TRBJ1-3; TRBD1 might be the D (5 bases). The germline V and J ends were trimmed by 7 bases and 2 bases, with 15 bases remaining between them. The CDR3 runs 14 residues. CDR1 and CDR2 (germline): GTSNPN, SVGIG (reference sequence). DNA of the CDR3: TGTGCCTCGCCGGGACGGAACGCTGGAAACACCATATATTTT. Its translation is CASPGRNAGNTIYF. Drawing the rest from reference TRBV30 and TRBJ1-3, the complete variable domain is SQTIHQWPATLVQPVGSPLSLECTVEGTSNPNLYWYRQAAGRGLQLLFYSVGIGQISSEVPQNLSASRPQDRQFILSSKKLLLSDSGFYLCASPGRNAGNTIYFGEGSWLTVV.

The chain is built from TRBV6-5 and TRBJ1-2; 7 nucleotides line up with TRBD1. Germline CDR1 MNHEY, CDR2 SVGAGI. The length of the CDR3 is 15 residues. Trimming cost V 0 bases and J 4 bases; bases outside gene matches: 5. This chain's CDR3 is CASSYSRGGGYGYTF. CDR3 nucleotide sequence: TGTGCCAGCAGTTACTCGAGAGGGGGCGGCTATGGCTACACCTTC.